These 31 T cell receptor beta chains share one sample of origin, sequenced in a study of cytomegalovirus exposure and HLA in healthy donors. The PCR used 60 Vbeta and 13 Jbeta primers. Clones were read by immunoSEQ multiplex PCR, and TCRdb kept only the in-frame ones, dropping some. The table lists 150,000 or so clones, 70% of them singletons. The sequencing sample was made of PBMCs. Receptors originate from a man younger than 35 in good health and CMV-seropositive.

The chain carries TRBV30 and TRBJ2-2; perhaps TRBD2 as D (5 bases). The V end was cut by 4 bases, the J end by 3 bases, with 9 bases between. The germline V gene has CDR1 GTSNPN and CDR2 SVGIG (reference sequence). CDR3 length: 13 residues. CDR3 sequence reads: CAWKDSYTGELFF. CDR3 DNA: TGTGCCTGGAAGGACTCTTACACCGGGGAGCTGTTTTTT.

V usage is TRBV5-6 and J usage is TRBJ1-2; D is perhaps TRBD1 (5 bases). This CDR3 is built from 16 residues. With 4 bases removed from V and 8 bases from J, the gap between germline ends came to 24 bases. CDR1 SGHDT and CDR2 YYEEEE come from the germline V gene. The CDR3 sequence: CASSHPLGQGMAGYTF. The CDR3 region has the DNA TGTGCCAGCAGCCACCCCCTTGGGCAGGGAATGGCGGGCTACACCTTC. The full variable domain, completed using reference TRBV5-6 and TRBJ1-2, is DAGVTQSPTHLIKTRGQQVTLRCSPKSGHDTVSWYQQALGQGPQFIFQYYEEEERQRGNFPDRFSGHQFPNYSSELNVNALLLGDSALYLCASSHPLGQGMAGYTFGSGTRLTVV.

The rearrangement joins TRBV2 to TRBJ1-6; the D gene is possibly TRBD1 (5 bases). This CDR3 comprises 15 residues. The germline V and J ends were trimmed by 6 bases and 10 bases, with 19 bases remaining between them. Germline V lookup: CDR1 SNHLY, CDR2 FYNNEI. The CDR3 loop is CASSATGGRRSPLHF. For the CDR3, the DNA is TGTGCCAGCAGCGCCACGGGGGGAAGGAGGTCACCCCTCCACTTT.

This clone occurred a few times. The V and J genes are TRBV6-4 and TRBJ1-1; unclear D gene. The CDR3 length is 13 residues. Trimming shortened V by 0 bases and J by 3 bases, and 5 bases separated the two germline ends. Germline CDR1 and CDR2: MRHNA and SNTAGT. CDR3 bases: TGTGCCAGCAGTGACTCAGAGTACACTGAAGCTTTCTTT. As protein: CASSDSEYTEAFF.

CDR3 in DNA: TGTGCCAGCAGGGACAGGGGGCGAAAGGGCTACACCTTC. Its protein is CASRDRGRKGYTF. J is TRBJ1-2 and V is TRBV6-5, with 11 bases fitting TRBD1. The length of the CDR3 is 13 residues. Germline CDR1 MNHEY, CDR2 SVGAGI. V lost 6 bases and J lost 8; bases outside the gene matches: 5.

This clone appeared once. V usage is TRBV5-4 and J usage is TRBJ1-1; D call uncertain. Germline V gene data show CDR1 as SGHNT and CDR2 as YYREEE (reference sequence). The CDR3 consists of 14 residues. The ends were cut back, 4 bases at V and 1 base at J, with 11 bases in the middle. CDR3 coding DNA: TGTGCCAGCAGCCCCCAAGCGGGGAACACTGAAGCTTTCTTT. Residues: CASSPQAGNTEAFF.

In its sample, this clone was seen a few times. In DNA form, the CDR3 reads TGTGCCAGCAGCGAGGACAGGGACACTGAAGCTTTCTTT. Its translation is CASSEDRDTEAFF. The chain couples TRBV7-3 to TRBJ1-1, with 8 positions matching TRBD1. This CDR3 contains 13 residues. Looked up from germline, CDR1 is SGHTA and CDR2 is FQGTGA. J gave up 3 bases and V 5 bases, and 2 bases lay outside the gene matches.

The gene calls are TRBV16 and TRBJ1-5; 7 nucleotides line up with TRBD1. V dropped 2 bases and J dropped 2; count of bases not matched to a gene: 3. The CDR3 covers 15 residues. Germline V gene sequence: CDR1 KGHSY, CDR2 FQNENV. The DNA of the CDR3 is TGTGCCAGCAGCCAAGATGGACAGGGCAATCAGCCCCAGCATTTT. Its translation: CASSQDGQGNQPQHF. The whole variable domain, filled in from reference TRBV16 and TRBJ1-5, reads GEEVAQTPKHLVRGEGQKAKLYCAPIKGHSYVFWYQQVLKNEFKFLISFQNENVFDETGMPKERFSAKCLPNSPCSLEIQATKLEDSAVYFCASSQDGQGNQPQHFGDGTRLSIL.

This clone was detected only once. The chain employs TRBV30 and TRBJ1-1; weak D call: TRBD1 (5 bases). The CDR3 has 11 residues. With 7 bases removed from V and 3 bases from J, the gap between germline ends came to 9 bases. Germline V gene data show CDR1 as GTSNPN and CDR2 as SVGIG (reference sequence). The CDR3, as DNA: TGTGCCTCGGGGGGATACACTGAAGCTTTCTTT. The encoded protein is CASGGYTEAFF.

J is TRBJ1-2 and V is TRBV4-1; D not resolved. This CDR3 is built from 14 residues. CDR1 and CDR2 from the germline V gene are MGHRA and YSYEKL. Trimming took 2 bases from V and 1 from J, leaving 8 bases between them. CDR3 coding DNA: TGCGCCAGCAGCCAACATCACAGTAACTATGGCTACACCTTC. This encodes CASSQHHSNYGYTF.

Here the CDR3 DNA reads TGTGCCAGCAGCTTGTCTGTACAAGAGACCCAGTACTTC. Translating gives CASSLSVQETQYF. The rearrangement links TRBV5-4 to TRBJ2-5; D unclear. V was trimmed by 1 base and J by 2 bases, leaving 6 bases between them. Germline values: CDR1 SGHNT, CDR2 YYREEE (reference sequence). The CDR3 loop spans 13 amino acids.

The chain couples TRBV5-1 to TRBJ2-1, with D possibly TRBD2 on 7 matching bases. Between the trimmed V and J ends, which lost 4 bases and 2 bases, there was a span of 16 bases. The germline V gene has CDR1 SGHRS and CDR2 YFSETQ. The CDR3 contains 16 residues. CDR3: CASSDAEGGAYNEQFF. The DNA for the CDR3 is TGCGCCAGCAGCGACGCGGAGGGGGGGGCCTACAATGAGCAGTTCTTC.

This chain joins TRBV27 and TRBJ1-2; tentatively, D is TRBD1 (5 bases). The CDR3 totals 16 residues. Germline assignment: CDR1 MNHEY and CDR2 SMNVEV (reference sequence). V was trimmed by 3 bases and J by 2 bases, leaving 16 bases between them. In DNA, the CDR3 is TGTGCCAGCAGTTTGATTTCATTGGGGGGAAACTATGGCTACACCTTC. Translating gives CASSLISLGGNYGYTF.

CDR3 loop: CASSSTGENTEAFF. For the CDR3, the DNA is TGTGCCAGCAGTTCGACAGGGGAGAACACTGAAGCTTTCTTT. This chain uses TRBV28 with TRBJ1-1, with 8 nucleotides matching TRBD1. V dropped 4 bases and J dropped 1; count of bases not matched to a gene: 2. The CDR3 has 14 amino acids. The germline V gene encodes CDR1 MDHEN and CDR2 SYDVKM.

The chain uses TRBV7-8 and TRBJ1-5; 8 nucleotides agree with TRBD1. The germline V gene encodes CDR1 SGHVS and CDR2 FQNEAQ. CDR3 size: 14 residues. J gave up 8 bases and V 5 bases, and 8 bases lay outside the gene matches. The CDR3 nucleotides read TGTGCCAGCAGCATCCGACAGGGGAAAAAGCCCCAGCATTTT. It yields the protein CASSIRQGKKPQHF.

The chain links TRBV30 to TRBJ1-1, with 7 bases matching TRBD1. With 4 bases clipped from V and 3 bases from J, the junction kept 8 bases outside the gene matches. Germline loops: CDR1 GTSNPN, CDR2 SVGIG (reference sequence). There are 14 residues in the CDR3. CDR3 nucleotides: TGTGCCTGGAACCCTGGGCAGGGGGACACTGAAGCTTTCTTT. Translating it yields CAWNPGQGDTEAFF. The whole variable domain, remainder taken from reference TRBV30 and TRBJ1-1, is SQTIHQWPATLVQPVGSPLSLECTVEGTSNPNLYWYRQAAGRGLQLLFYSVGIGQISSEVPQNLSASRPQDRQFILSSKKLLLSDSGFYLCAWNPGQGDTEAFFGQGTRLTVV.

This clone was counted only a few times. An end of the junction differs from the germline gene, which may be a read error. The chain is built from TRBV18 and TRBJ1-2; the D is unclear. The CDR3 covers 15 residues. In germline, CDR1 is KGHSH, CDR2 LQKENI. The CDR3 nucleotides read TGTGCCAGCTCACCACGGCAGAGGGAAACCTATGACTACACCTTC. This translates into CASSPRQRETYDYTF. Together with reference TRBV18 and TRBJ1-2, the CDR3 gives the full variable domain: NAGVMQNPRHLVRRRGQEARLRCSPMKGHSHVYWYRQLPEEGLKFMVYLQKENIIDESGMPKERFSAEFPKEGPSILRIQQVVRGDSAAYFCASSPRQRETYDYTFGSGTRLTVV.

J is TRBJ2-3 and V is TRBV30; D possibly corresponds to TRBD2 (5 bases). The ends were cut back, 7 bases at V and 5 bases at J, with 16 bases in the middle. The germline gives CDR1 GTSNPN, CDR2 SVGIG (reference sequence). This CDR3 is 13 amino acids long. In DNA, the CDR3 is TGTGCCTTTTCGGACTCTTTAGTAGATACGCAGTATTTT. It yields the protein CAFSDSLVDTQYF.

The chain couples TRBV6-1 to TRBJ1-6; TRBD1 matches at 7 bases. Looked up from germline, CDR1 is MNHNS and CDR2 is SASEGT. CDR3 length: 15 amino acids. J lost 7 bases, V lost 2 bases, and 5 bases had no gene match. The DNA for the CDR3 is TGTGCCAGCAGTGAACAGGGGGATTTGAATTCACCCCTCCACTTT. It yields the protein CASSEQGDLNSPLHF.

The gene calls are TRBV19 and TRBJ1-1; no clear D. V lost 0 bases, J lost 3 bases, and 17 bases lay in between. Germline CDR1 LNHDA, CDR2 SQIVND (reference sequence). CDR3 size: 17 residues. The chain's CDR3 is CASSIDRYGRLDTEAFF. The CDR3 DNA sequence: TGTGCCAGTAGTATAGATCGTTATGGGAGGCTGGACACTGAAGCTTTCTTT.

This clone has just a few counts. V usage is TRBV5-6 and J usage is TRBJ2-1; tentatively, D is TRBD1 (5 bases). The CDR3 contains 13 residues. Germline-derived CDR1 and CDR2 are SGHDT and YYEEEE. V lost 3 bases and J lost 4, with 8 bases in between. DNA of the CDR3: TGTGCCAGCAGCTCGGACAATTACAATGAGCAGTTCTTC. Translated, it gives CASSSDNYNEQFF.

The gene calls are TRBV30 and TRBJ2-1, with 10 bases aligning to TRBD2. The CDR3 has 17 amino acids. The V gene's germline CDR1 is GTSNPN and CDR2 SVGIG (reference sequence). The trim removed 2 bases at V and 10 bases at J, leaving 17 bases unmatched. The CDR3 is CAWSPQGRSGGAREQFF. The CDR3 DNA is TGTGCCTGGAGTCCCCAGGGGAGAAGCGGGGGGGCCCGGGAGCAGTTCTTC.

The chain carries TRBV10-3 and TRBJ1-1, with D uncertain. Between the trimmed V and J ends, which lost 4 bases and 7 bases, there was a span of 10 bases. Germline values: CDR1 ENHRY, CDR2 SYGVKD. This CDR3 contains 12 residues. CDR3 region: CAISGGLYEAFF. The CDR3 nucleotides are TGTGCCATCAGTGGAGGCCTGTATGAAGCTTTCTTT.

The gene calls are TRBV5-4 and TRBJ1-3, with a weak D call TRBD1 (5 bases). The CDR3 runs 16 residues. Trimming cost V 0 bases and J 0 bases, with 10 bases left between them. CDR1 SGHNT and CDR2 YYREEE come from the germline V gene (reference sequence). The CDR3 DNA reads TGTGCCAGCAGCTTGGGGGGCTCTCACTCTGGAAACACCATATATTTT. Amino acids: CASSLGGSHSGNTIYF. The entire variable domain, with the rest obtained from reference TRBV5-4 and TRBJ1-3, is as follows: ETGVTQSPTHLIKTRGQQVTLRCSSQSGHNTVSWYQQALGQGPQFIFQYYREEENGRGNFPPRFSGLQFPNYSSELNVNALELDDSALYLCASSLGGSHSGNTIYFGEGSWLTVV.

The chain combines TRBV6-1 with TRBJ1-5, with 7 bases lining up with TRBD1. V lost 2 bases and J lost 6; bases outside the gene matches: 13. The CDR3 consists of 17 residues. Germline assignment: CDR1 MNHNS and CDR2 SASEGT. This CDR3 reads CASSEKIGNWDSQPQHF. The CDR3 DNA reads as TGTGCCAGCAGTGAAAAAATCGGGAACTGGGACAGTCAGCCCCAGCATTTT.

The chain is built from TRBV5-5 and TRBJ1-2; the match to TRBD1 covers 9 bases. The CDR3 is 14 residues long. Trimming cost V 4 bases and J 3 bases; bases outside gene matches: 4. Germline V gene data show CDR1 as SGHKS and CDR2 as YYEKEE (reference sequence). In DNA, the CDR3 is TGTGCCAGCAGCCCACGACAGGGGGACTATGGCTACACCTTC. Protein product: CASSPRQGDYGYTF.

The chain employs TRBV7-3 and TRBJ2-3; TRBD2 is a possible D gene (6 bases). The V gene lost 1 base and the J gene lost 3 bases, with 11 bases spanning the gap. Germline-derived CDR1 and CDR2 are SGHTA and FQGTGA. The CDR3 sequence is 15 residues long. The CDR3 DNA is TGTGCCAGCAGCTTAAGAGGCGGGGTGACAGATACGCAGTATTTT. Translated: CASSLRGGVTDTQYF.

CDR3 sequence (DNA): TGTGCCAGCAGTGAGGAGATCGGACAGCGCCTTAACTATTCACCCCTCCACTTT. Amino acid sequence: CASSEEIGQRLNYSPLHF. The rearrangement uses TRBV6-1 and TRBJ1-6; D perhaps matches TRBD1 (6 bases). The V end lost 3 bases, the J end lost 8 bases, and 23 bases lay between the germline ends. The germline CDR1 and CDR2 sequences are MNHNS and SASEGT. The CDR3 has 18 amino acids.

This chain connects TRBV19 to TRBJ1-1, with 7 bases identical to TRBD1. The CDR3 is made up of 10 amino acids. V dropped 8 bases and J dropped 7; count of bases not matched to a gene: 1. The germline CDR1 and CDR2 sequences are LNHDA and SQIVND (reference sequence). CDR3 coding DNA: TGTGCCAGTGGGACAGTTGAAGCTTTCTTT. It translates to CASGTVEAFF.

The CDR3 is CASSQGRVPGNTIYF. The DNA of the CDR3 is TGTGCCAGCAGCCAAGGCCGAGTCCCTGGAAACACCATATATTTT. The V gene is TRBV14, the J gene TRBJ1-3; D is ambiguous. The germline CDR1 and CDR2 sequences are SGHDN and FVKESK. Trimming shortened V by 1 base and J by 2 bases, and 9 bases separated the two germline ends. The CDR3 has 15 amino acids.

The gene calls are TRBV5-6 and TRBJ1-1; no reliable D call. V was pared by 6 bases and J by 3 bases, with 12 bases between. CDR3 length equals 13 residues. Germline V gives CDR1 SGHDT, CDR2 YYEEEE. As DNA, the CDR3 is TGTGCCAGCATGGCGGGGAGGGACACTGAAGCTTTCTTT. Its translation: CASMAGRDTEAFF. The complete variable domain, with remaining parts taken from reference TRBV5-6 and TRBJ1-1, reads DAGVTQSPTHLIKTRGQQVTLRCSPKSGHDTVSWYQQALGQGPQFIFQYYEEEERQRGNFPDRFSGHQFPNYSSELNVNALLLGDSALYLCASMAGRDTEAFFGQGTRLTVV.